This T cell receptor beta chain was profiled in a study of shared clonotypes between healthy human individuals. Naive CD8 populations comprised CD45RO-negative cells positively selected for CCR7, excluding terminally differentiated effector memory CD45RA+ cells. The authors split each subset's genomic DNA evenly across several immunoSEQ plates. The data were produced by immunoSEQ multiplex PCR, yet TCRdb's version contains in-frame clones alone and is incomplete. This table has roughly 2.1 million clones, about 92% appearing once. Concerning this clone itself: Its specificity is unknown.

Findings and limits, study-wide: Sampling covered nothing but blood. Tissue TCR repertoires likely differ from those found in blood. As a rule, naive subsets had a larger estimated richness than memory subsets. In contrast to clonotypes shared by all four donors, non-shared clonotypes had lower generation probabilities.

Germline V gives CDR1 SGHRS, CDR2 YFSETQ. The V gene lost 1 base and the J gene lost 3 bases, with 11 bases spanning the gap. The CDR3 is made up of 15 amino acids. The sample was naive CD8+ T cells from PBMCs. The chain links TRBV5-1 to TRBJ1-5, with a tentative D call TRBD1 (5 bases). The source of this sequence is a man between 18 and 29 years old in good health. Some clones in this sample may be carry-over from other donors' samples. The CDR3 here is CASSLWPGDNQPQHF. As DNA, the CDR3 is TGCGCCAGCAGCTTGTGGCCGGGGGACAATCAGCCCCAGCATTTT.